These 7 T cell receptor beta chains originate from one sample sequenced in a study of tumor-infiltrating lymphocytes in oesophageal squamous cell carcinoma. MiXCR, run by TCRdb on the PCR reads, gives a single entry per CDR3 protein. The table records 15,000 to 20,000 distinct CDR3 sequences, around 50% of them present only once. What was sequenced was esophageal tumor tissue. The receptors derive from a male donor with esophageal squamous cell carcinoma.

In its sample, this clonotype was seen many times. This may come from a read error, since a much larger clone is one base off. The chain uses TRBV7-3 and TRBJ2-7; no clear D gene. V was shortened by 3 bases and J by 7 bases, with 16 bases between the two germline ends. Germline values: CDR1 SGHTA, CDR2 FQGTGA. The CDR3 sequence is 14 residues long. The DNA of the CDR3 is TGTGCCAGCAGCTTGGGGTCCAGATACAATGAGCAGTACTTC. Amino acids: CASSLGSRYNEQYF.

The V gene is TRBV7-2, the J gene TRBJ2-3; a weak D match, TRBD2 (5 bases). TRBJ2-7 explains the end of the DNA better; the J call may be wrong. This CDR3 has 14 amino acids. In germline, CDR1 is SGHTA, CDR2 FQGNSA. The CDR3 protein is CASSSGLSGDEQYF. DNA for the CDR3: TGTGCCAGCAGCTCCGGACTTTCTGGGGACGAGCAGTACTTC.

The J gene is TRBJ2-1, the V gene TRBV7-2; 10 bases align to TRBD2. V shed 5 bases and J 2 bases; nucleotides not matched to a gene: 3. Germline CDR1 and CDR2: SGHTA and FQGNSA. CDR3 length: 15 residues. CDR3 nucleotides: TGTGCCAGCAGCGACCTAGCGGGGGCCTACAATGAGCAGTTCTTC. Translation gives CASSDLAGAYNEQFF.

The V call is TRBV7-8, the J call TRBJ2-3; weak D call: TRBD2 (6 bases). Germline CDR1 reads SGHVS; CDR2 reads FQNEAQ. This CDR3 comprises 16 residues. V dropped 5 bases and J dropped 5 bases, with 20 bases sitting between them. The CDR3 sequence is CASSPSGPQAVDTQYF. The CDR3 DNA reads TGTGCCAGCAGCCCCAGCGGGCCTCAAGCGGTAGATACGCAGTATTTT.

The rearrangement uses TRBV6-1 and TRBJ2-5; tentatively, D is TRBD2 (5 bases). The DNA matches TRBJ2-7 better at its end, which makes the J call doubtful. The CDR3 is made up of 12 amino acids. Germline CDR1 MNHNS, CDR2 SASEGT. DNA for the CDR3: TGTGCCAGCAGTGGGCGACTAAACGAGCAGTACTTC. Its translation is CASSGRLNEQYF.

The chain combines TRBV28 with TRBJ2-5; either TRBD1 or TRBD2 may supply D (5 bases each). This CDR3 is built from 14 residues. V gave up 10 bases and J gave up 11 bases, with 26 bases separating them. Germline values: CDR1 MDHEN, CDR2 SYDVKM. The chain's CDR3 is CATRKGTENNEQYF. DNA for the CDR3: TGTGCCACCCGAAAGGGGACGGAAAACAATGAGCAGTACTTC.

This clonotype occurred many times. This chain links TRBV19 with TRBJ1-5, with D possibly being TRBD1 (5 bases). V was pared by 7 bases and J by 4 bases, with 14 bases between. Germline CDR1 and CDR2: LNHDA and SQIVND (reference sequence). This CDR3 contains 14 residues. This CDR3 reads CASTTDTSNQPQHF. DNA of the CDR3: TGTGCCAGTACCACGGACACTTCTAATCAGCCCCAGCATTTT.